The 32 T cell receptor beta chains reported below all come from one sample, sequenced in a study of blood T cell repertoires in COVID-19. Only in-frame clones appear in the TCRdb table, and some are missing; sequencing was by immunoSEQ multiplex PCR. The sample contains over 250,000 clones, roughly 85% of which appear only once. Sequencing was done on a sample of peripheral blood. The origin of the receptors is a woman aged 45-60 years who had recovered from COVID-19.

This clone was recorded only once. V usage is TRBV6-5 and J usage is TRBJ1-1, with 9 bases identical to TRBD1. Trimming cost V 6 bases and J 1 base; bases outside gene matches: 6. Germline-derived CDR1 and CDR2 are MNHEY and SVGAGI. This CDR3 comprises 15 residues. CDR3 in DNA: TGTGCCAGCAGGGGACAGGGAGGGGGGAACACTGAAGCTTTCTTT. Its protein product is CASRGQGGGNTEAFF.

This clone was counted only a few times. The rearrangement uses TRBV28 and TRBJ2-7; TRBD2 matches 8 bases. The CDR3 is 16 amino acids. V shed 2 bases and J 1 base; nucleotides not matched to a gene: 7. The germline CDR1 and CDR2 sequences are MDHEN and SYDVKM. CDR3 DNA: TGTGCCAGCAGTTTACTGAGCGGGAGCGGTTCCTACGAGCAGTACTTC. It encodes CASSLLSGSGSYEQYF.

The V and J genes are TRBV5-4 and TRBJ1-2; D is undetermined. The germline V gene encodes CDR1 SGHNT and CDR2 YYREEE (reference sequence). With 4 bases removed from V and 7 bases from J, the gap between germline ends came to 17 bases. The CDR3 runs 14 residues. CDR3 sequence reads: CASSLGISLGGYTF. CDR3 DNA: TGTGCCAGCAGCCTCGGGATTTCCCTCGGTGGCTACACCTTC.

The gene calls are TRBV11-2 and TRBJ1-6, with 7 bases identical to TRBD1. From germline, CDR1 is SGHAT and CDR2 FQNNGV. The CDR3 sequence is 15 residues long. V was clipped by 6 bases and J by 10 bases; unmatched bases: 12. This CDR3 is CASRDSRQGKSPLHF. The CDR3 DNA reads TGTGCCAGCAGGGATTCCCGACAGGGTAAATCACCCCTCCACTTT.

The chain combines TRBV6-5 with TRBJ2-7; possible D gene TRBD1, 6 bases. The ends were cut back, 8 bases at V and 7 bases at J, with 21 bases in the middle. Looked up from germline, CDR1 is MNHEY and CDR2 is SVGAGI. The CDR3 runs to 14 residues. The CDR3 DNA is TGTGCCAGCGGGGGCGGCCCGGTCTGGGGGGAGCAGTACTTC. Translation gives CASGGGPVWGEQYF.

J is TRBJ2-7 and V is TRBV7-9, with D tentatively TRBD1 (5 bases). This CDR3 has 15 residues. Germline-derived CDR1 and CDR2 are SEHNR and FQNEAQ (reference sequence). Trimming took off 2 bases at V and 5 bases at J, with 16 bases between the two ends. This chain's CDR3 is CASSLTAGQKNEQYF. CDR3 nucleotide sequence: TGTGCCAGCAGCTTAACGGCAGGGCAGAAGAACGAGCAGTACTTC.

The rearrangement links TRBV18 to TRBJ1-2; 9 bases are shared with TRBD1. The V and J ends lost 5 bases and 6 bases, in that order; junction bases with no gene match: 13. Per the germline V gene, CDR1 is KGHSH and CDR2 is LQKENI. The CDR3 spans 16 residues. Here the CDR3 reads CASSTNRGQRLHGYTF. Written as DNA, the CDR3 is TGTGCCAGCTCAACAAACAGGGGGCAAAGATTACATGGCTACACCTTC.

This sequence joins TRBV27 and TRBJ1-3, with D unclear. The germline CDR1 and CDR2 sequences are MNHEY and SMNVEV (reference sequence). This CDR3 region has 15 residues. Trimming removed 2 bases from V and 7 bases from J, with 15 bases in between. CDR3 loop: CASSLNSNPRNTIYF. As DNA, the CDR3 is TGTGCCAGCAGTTTAAACTCCAATCCCCGGAACACCATATATTTT.

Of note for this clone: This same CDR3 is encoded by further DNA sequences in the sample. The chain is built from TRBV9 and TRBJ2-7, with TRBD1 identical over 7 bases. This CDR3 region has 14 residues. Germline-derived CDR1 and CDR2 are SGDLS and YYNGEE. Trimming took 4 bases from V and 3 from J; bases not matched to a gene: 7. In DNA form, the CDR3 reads TGTGCCAGCAGCCTGGGGCAGGGGGACTACGAGCAGTACTTC. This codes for CASSLGQGDYEQYF. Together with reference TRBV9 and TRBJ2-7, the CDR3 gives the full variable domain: DSGVTQTPKHLITATGQRVTLRCSPRSGDLSVYWYQQSLDQGLQFLIQYYNGEERAKGNILERFSAQQFPDLHSELNLSSLELGDSALYFCASSLGQGDYEQYFGPGTRLTVT.

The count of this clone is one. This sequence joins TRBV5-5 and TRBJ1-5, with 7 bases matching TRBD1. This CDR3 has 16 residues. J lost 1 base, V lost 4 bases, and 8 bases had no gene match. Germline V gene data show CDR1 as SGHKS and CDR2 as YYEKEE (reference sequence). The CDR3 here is CASSRLEGASNQPQHF. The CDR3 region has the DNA TGTGCCAGCAGCCGTCTGGAGGGGGCGAGCAATCAGCCCCAGCATTTT.

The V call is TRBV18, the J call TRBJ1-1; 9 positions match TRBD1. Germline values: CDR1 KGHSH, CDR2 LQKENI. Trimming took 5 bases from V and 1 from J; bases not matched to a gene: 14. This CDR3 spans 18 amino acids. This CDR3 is CASSWDRVGLGANTEAFF. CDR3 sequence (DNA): TGTGCCAGCTCATGGGACAGGGTTGGGCTAGGGGCGAACACTGAAGCTTTCTTT. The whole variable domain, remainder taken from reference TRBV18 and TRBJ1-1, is NAGVMQNPRHLVRRRGQEARLRCSPMKGHSHVYWYRQLPEEGLKFMVYLQKENIIDESGMPKERFSAEFPKEGPSILRIQQVVRGDSAAYFCASSWDRVGLGANTEAFFGQGTRLTVV.

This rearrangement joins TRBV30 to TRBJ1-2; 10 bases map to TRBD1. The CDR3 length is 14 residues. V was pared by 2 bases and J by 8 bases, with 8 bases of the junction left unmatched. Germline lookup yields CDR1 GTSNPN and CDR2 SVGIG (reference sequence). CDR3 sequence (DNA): TGTGCCTGGAGTCGAGACAGGGGGCTAGGGGGCTACACCTTC. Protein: CAWSRDRGLGGYTF.

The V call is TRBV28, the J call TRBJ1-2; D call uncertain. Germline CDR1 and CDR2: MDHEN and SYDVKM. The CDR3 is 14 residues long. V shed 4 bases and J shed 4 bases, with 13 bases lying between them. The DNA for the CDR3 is TGTGCCAGCAGTTCCCCTGGGCACAGCTATGGCTACACCTTC. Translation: CASSSPGHSYGYTF.

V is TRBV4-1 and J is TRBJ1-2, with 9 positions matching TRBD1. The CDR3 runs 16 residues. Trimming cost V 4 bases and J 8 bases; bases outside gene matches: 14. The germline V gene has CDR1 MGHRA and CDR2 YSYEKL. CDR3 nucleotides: TGCGCCAGCAGCCTCCTGACACGGGACAGGGCCCACGGCTACACCTTC. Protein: CASSLLTRDRAHGYTF.

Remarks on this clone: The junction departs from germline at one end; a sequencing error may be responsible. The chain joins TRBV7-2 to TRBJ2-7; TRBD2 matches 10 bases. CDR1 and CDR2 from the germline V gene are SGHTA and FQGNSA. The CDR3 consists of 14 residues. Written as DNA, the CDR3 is TGTGCCAGCAGCTTAACTACTAGCGGGGCCCAGTCGCACTTC. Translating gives CASSLTTSGAQSHF.

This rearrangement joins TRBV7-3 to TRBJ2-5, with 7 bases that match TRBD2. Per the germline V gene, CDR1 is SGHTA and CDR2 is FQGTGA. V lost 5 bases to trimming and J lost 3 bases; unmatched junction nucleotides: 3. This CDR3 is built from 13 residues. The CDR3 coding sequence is TGTGCCAGCAGCCTTACTAGCGAAGAGACCCAGTACTTC. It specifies CASSLTSEETQYF. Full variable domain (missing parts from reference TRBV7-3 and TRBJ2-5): GAGVSQTPSNKVTEKGKYVELRCDPISGHTALYWYRQSLGQGPEFLIYFQGTGAADDSGLPNDRFFAVRPEGSVSTLKIQRTERGDSAVYLCASSLTSEETQYFGPGTRLLVL.

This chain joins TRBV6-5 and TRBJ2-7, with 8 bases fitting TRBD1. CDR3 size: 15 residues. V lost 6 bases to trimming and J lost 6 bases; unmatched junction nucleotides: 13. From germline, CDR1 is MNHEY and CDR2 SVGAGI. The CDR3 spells CASSYDRGEAGEQYF. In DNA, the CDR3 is TGTGCCAGCAGCTATGACAGGGGTGAGGCGGGCGAGCAGTACTTC.

DNA of the CDR3: TGTGCCAGCAGTCGGTTACGCCGCGGAACGAACACTGAAGCTTTCTTT. Translated, it gives CASSRLRRGTNTEAFF. V and J are TRBV14 and TRBJ1-1; no firm D call. The germline CDR1 and CDR2 sequences are SGHDN and FVKESK. Trimming pared 6 bases from V and 1 base from J, leaving 18 bases between. This CDR3 has 16 amino acids.

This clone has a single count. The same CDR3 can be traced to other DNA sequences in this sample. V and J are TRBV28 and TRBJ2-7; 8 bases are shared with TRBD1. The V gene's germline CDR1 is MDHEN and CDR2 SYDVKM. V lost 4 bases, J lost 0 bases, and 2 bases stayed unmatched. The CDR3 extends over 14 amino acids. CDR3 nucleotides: TGTGCCAGCAGTTCCGGGACAGGCTCCTACGAGCAGTACTTC. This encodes CASSSGTGSYEQYF.

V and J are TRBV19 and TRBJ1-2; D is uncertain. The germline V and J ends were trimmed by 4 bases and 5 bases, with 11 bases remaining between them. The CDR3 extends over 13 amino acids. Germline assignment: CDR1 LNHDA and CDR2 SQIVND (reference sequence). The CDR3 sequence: CASSTPLVYGYTF. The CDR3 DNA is TGTGCCAGTAGTACCCCCCTCGTGTATGGCTACACCTTC.

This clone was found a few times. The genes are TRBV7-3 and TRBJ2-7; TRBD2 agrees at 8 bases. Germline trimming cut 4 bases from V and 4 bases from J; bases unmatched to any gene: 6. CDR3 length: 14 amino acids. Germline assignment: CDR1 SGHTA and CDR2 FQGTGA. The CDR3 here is CASSSQPGGYEQYF. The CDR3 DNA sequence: TGTGCCAGCAGCTCCCAGCCGGGGGGGTACGAGCAGTACTTC.

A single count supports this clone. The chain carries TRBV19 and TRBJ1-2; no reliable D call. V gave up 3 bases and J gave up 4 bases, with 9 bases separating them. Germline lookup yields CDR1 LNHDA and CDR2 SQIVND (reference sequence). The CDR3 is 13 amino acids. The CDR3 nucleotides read TGTGCCAGTAGTATCCCAGCGGGCTATGGCTACACCTTC. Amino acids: CASSIPAGYGYTF.

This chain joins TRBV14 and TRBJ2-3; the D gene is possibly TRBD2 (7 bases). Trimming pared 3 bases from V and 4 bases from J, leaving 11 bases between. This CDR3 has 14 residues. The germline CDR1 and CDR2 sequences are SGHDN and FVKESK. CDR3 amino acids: CASSQGGPSDTQYF. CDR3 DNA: TGTGCCAGCAGCCAGGGGGGGCCCTCAGATACGCAGTATTTT.

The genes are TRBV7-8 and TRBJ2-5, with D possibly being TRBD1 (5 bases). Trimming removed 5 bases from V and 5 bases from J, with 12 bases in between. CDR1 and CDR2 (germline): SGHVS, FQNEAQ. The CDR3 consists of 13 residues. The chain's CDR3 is CASSAGPGETQYF. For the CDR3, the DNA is TGTGCCAGCAGCGCAGGTCCAGGGGAGACCCAGTACTTC. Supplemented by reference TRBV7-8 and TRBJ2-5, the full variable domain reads GAGVSQSPRYKVAKRGQDVALRCDPISGHVSLFWYQQALGQGPEFLTYFQNEAQLDKSGLPSDRFFAERPEGSVSTLKIQRTQQEDSAVYLCASSAGPGETQYFGPGTRLLVL.

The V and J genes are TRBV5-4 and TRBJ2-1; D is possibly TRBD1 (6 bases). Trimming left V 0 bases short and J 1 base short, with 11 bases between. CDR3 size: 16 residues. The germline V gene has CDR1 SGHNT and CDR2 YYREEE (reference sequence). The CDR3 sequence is CASSLGQGNSYNEQFF. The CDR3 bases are TGTGCCAGCAGCTTGGGGCAGGGGAATTCCTACAATGAGCAGTTCTTC.

CDR3 coding DNA: TGTGCCAGCTACCACAGGGCACCGGGGCTGAAGCAGTACTTC. This sequence encodes CASYHRAPGLKQYF. V usage is TRBV19 and J usage is TRBJ2-7; D might be TRBD1 (6 bases). CDR1 and CDR2 from the germline V gene are LNHDA and SQIVND (reference sequence). V was cut by 9 bases and J by 8 bases, with 23 bases left in between. The CDR3 is 14 residues long.

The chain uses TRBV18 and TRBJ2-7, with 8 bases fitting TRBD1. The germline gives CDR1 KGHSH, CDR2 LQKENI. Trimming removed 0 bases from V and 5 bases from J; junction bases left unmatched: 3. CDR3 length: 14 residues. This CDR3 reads CASSPPADRDEQYF. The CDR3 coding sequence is TGTGCCAGCTCACCACCGGCGGACAGGGACGAGCAGTACTTC. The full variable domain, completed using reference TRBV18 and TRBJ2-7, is NAGVMQNPRHLVRRRGQEARLRCSPMKGHSHVYWYRQLPEEGLKFMVYLQKENIIDESGMPKERFSAEFPKEGPSILRIQQVVRGDSAAYFCASSPPADRDEQYFGPGTRLTVT.

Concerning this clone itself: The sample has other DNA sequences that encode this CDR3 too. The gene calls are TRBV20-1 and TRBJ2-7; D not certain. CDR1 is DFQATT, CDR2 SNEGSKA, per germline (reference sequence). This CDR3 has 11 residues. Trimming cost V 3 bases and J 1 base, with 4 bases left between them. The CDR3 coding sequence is TGCAGTGCTAGGGCATCCTACGAGCAGTACTTC. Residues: CSARASYEQYF.

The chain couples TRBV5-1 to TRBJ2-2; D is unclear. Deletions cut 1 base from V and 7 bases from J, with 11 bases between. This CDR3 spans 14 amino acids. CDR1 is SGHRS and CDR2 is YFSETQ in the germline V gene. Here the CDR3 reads CASSLTRTGGELFF. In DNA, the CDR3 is TGCGCCAGCAGCTTGACTCGTACCGGCGGGGAGCTGTTTTTT.

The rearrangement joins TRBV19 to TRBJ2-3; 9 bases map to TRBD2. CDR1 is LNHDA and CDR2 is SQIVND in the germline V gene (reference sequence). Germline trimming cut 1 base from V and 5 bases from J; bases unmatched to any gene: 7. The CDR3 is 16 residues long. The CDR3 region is CASSIGTSVRVDTQYF. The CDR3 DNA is TGTGCCAGTAGTATAGGGACTAGCGTTCGGGTAGATACGCAGTATTTT.

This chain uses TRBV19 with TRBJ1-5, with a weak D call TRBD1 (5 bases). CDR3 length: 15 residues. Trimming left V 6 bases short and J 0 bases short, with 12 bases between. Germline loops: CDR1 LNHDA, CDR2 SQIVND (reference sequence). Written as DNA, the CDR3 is TGTGCCAGTAGGGTCCGACAGTCTAGCAATCAGCCCCAGCATTTT. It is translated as CASRVRQSSNQPQHF.

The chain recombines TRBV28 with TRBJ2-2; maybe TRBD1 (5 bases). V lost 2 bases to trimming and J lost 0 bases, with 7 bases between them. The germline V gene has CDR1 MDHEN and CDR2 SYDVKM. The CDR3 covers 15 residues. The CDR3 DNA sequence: TGTGCCAGCAGTTTACCAGGGACGAACACCGGGGAGCTGTTTTTT. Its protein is CASSLPGTNTGELFF.